This is a list of T cell receptor beta chains from one sample in a study of beta chain features in type 1 diabetes. Libraries were prepared by immunoSEQ multiplex PCR; TCRdb keeps only in-frame clonotypes and omits some of them. The data contain about 620,000 clones, roughly 16% of them singletons. The sequencing input was naive CD4+ T cells from blood. These receptors all come from a man between 18 and 35 years old in good health. Both conserved end residues are part of each CDR3. Fields, in order: V gene, J gene, clone size, D gene, CDR3 protein, CDR3 DNA. A D gene is named only where the DNA matches it firmly. Clone size is not always given. Where it is, it says once, few, many or a class for expanded clones.

>TRBV28|TRBJ1-2|few|.
CASSSADLYGYTF
TGTGCCAGCAGTTCGGCCGACCTCTATGGCTACACCTTC
>TRBV7-8|TRBJ1-3|.|TRBD1
CASSPNRGTGNTIYF
TGTGCCAGCAGCCCGAACAGGGGAACTGGAAACACCATATATTTT
>TRBV5-1|TRBJ2-1|few|.
CASSLTAPYNEQFF
TGCGCCAGCAGCTTGACAGCCCCCTACAATGAGCAGTTCTTC
>TRBV7-6|TRBJ2-1|.|TRBD2
CASSATSGGASEQFF
TGTGCCAGCAGCGCGACTAGCGGGGGGGCGAGTGAGCAGTTCTTC
>TRBV25-1|TRBJ1-1|few|.
CASSERMARTEAFF
TGTGCCAGCAGTGAAAGAATGGCAAGGACTGAAGCTTTCTTT
>TRBV9|TRBJ2-5|.|.
CASSVGGGGSQETQYF
TGTGCCAGCAGCGTAGGCGGCGGCGGATCTCAAGAGACCCAGTACTTC
>TRBV7-2|TRBJ1-5|.|.
CASSIWGQPQHF
TGTGCCAGCAGCATCTGGGGACAGCCCCAGCATTTT
>TRBV10-3|TRBJ1-5|.|.
CAISESGRMSQPQHF
TGTGCCATCAGTGAGTCGGGCAGGATGAGTCAGCCCCAGCATTTT
>TRBV25-1|TRBJ1-2|few|TRBD1
CASSEFRGGESGYTF
TGTGCCAGCAGTGAATTTCGAGGGGGCGAAAGTGGCTACACCTTC
>TRBV15|TRBJ1-2|.|.
CATSSWVSVGYTF
TGTGCCACCAGCAGTTGGGTGAGCGTCGGCTACACCTTC
>TRBV15|TRBJ1-1|.|TRBD1
CATGGQGGSGTEAFF
TGTGCCACCGGGGGACAGGGAGGGTCGGGCACTGAAGCTTTCTTT
>TRBV7-9|TRBJ1-1|.|TRBD1
CASSSSGTGGNEAFF
TGTGCCAGCAGCTCGTCCGGGACAGGGGGAAATGAAGCTTTCTTT
>TRBV27|TRBJ2-7|few|.
CASSLRTPQVRGSYEQYF
TGTGCCAGCAGCCTTAGGACTCCTCAAGTGCGGGGCTCCTACGAGCAGTACTTC
>TRBV11-2|TRBJ2-7|few|.
CASSSIRGPYEQYF
TGTGCCAGCAGCTCAATCAGGGGACCCTACGAGCAGTACTTC
>TRBV7-9|TRBJ1-4|.|.
CASSHSEKLFF
TGTGCCAGCAGTCACAGTGAAAAACTGTTTTTT
>TRBV4-3|TRBJ1-5|.|.
CASSQEAGTFNQPQHF
TGCGCCAGCAGCCAAGAGGCAGGGACTTTTAATCAGCCCCAGCATTTT
>TRBV19|TRBJ1-1|few|TRBD1
CASSEGQYTEAFF
TGTGCCAGTAGTGAGGGACAGTACACTGAAGCTTTCTTT
>TRBV30|TRBJ2-3|.|.
CAWSVQQATQYF
TGTGCCTGGAGTGTACAACAGGCTACGCAGTATTTT
>TRBV10-3|TRBJ1-4|few|TRBD1
CAISEQTGLIGKLFF
TGTGCCATCAGTGAGCAGACAGGGCTAATTGGAAAACTGTTTTTT
>TRBV5-4|TRBJ1-1|few|.
CASSLDAGLGTEAFF
TGTGCCAGCAGCTTGGATGCGGGGTTGGGCACTGAAGCTTTCTTT
>TRBV4-3|TRBJ1-5|.|TRBD1
CASSQNRQGGPQHF
TGCGCCAGCAGCCAAAACCGACAGGGCGGGCCCCAGCATTTT
>TRBV2|TRBJ2-1|.|.
CASGRLVANEQFF
TGTGCCAGCGGGAGACTAGTAGCCAATGAGCAGTTCTTC
>TRBV6-4|TRBJ1-1|few|TRBD1
CASRGRGPGNTEAFF
TGTGCCAGCAGGGGCAGGGGGCCAGGGAACACTGAAGCTTTCTTT
>TRBV4-1|TRBJ2-3|.|TRBD2
CASSPLGRVTDTQYF
TGCGCCAGCAGCCCTTTGGGGAGGGTCACAGATACGCAGTATTTT
>TRBV9|TRBJ2-1|few|TRBD2
CASSVGTSGGYNEQFF
TGTGCCAGCAGCGTAGGGACTAGCGGGGGATACAATGAGCAGTTCTTC
>TRBV7-2|TRBJ2-3|.|.
CASSSTGTDTSNTQYF
TGTGCCAGCAGCTCTACGGGCACGGACACCAGTAATACGCAGTATTTT
>TRBV6-5|TRBJ1-2|few|.
CASSYDRTAYGYTF
TGTGCCAGCAGTTACGATAGGACAGCCTATGGCTACACCTTC
>TRBV2|TRBJ2-6|.|.
CASSSSGANVLTF
TGTGCCAGCAGTTCCTCTGGGGCCAACGTCCTGACTTTC
>TRBV28|TRBJ2-1|.|TRBD1
CASTGTGFNEQFF
TGTGCCAGCACCGGGACAGGGTTCAATGAGCAGTTCTTC